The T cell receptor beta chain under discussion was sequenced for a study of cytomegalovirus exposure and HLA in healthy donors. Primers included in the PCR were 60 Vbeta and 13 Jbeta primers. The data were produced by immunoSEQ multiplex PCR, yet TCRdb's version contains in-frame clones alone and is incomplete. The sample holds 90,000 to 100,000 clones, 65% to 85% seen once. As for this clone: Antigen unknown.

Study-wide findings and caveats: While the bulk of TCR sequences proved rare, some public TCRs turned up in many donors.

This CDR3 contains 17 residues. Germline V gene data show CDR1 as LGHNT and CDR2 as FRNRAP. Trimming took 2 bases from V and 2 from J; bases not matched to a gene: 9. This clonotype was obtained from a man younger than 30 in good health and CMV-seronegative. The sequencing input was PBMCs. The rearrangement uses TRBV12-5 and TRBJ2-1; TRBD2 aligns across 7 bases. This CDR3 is CASGLWGGLETYNEQFF. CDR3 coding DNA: TGTGCTAGTGGTTTGTGGGGGGGGTTGGAAACCTACAATGAGCAGTTCTTC.